These 11 T cell receptor beta chains were sequenced from one sample in a study of T cells in Graves' hyperthyroidism and ophthalmopathy. Amplified TCR beta CDR3 regions derived from RNA transcripts. The TCR CDR3 first-round RT-PCR relied on the HTBI primer set. TCRdb independently ran MiXCR on the multiplex PCR reads; one entry per CDR3 protein. The repertoire has approximately 300,000 distinct CDR3 sequences, approximately 15% of them found once; the top ten carry about 50%. Sequenced input: blood. Source of these receptors: an older woman with Graves' ophthalmopathy.

This clonotype was seen repeatedly, ten times or more. The CDR3, as DNA: TGCAGTGCTAGAGCGAGGGACAGGGGGCTGTCACCTGAGCAGTTCTTC. It codes for CSARARDRGLSPEQFF. The J gene is TRBJ2-1, the V gene TRBV20-1; 12 nucleotides align to TRBD1. V lost 1 base and J lost 9; bases outside the gene matches: 10. Germline loops: CDR1 DFQATT, CDR2 SNEGSKA (reference sequence). The CDR3 consists of 16 residues.

This clonotype was counted at least ten times. The J gene is TRBJ2-3, the V gene TRBV12-3 or TRBV12-4; 8 bases map to TRBD2. CDR3 length equals 14 residues. V lost 9 bases, J lost 0 bases, and 5 bases stayed unmatched. DNA for the CDR3: TGTGCCAGTTATAGCGGGACTAGCACAGATACGCAGTATTTT. Translated, it gives CASYSGTSTDTQYF.

In its sample, this clonotype was seen many times. The rearrangement links TRBV28 to TRBJ2-3; TRBD2 matches at 8 bases. The CDR3 is 14 amino acids. Germline CDR1 is MDHEN and CDR2 is SYDVKM. J lost 7 bases, V lost 3 bases, and 6 bases had no gene match. Here the CDR3 reads CASSLSLAGYTQYF. CDR3 in DNA: TGTGCCAGCAGTTTGAGTCTAGCGGGTTATACGCAGTATTTT.

This clonotype was observed a handful of times. V and J are TRBV19 and TRBJ1-1, with unresolved D. Germline V lookup: CDR1 LNHDA, CDR2 SQIVND (reference sequence). The V and J ends lost 0 bases and 0 bases respectively, with 17 bases between them. The CDR3 sequence is 18 residues long. CDR3: CASSIEGEVTLLNTEAFF. The CDR3 coding sequence is TGTGCCAGTAGTATAGAGGGTGAGGTGACCCTGTTGAACACTGAAGCTTTCTTT.

This rearrangement joins TRBV20-1 to TRBJ1-6; D is uncertain. The ends were cut back, 3 bases at V and 8 bases at J, with 8 bases in the middle. Per germline, CDR1 DFQATT and CDR2 SNEGSKA (reference sequence). This CDR3 contains 12 residues. Written as DNA, the CDR3 is TGCAGTGCTAGGGAAGGCCATTCACCCCTCCACTTT. Encoded protein: CSAREGHSPLHF.

This clonotype has more than one count but fewer than ten. The V gene is TRBV7-2, the J gene TRBJ1-1, with a possible D match to TRBD1 (6 bases). V gave up 0 bases and J gave up 5 bases, with 13 bases separating them. There are 15 residues in the CDR3. CDR1 and CDR2 (germline): SGHTA, FQGNSA. The CDR3 reads CASSLAQGGGTEAFF. The CDR3 DNA reads as TGTGCCAGCAGCTTAGCACAGGGAGGGGGAACTGAAGCTTTCTTT.

This clonotype came up many times. CDR3 residues: CASSPSLPEQFF. The CDR3 DNA reads as TGTGCCAGCAGTCCTAGCCTACCTGAGCAGTTCTTC. This chain uses TRBV6-1 with TRBJ2-1; TRBD2 might be the D (5 bases). The CDR3 loop spans 12 amino acids. The ends were cut back, 5 bases at V and 9 bases at J, with 11 bases in the middle. Germline assignment: CDR1 MNHNS and CDR2 SASEGT.

The V call is TRBV27, the J call TRBJ2-4; the D gene could be TRBD1 or TRBD2 (5 bases each). The CDR3 covers 13 residues. The V and J ends lost 5 bases and 9 bases respectively, with 14 bases between them. Germline V gene sequence: CDR1 MNHEY, CDR2 SMNVEV (reference sequence). The CDR3 DNA reads as TGTGCCAGCAGTCGGCAGGGAGTAGGCATTCAGTACTTC. Its protein is CASSRQGVGIQYF.

The rearrangement links TRBV27 to TRBJ1-1; TRBD1 agrees at 7 bases. The CDR3 length is 14 residues. CDR1 and CDR2 from the germline V gene are MNHEY and SMNVEV (reference sequence). V shed 2 bases, J shed 4 bases, and the junction held 4 bases outside the gene matches. CDR3 sequence: CASSLTGESTEAFF. In nucleotides, the CDR3 is TGTGCCAGCAGTTTAACAGGGGAGAGCACTGAAGCTTTCTTT.

A remark on this clonotype: Being one base from a much bigger clone, this may be a read error. The J gene is TRBJ2-1, the V gene TRBV7-2, with D hard to call. CDR1 and CDR2 (germline): SGHTA, FQGNSA. V lost 3 bases, J lost 8 bases, and 11 bases lay in between. CDR3 length: 13 residues. The chain's CDR3 is CASSLPRSDEQFF. In DNA form, the CDR3 reads TGTGCCAGCAGCTTGCCGAGGAGCGATGAGCAGTTCTTC.

The rearrangement uses TRBV18 and TRBJ2-2; 11 nucleotides agree with TRBD2. CDR3 length: 16 amino acids. Trimming cost V 6 bases and J 7 bases; bases outside gene matches: 10. Germline-derived CDR1 and CDR2 are KGHSH and LQKENI. The CDR3 sequence is CASSQGLAGVIGELFF. CDR3 in DNA: TGTGCCAGCTCCCAAGGACTAGCGGGTGTCATCGGGGAGCTGTTTTTT.